The 9 T cell receptor beta chains in this list originate from one sample, sequenced in a study of blood T cell repertoires in COVID-19. Method: immunoSEQ multiplex PCR; TCRdb's copy keeps in-frame clones and lacks some. Of 360,000 or so clones listed, roughly 90% were seen once; the top ten hold approximately 6.2%. Material: peripheral blood. These TCRs come from a man between 18 and 35 years old with active or convalescent COVID-19.

The CDR3 coding sequence is TGTGCCAGCAGCTCTAATCGGGGCTCTGGGGCCAACGTCCTGACTTTC. The encoded protein is CASSSNRGSGANVLTF. The J gene is TRBJ2-6, the V gene TRBV7-6; tentatively, D is TRBD2 (5 bases). The CDR3 has 16 amino acids. CDR1 and CDR2 from the germline V gene are SGHVS and FNYEAQ. The V end lost 4 bases, the J end lost 0 bases, and 10 bases lay between the germline ends.

V gene TRBV19 combines with J gene TRBJ2-7, with 9 bases lining up with TRBD1. The CDR3 is made up of 15 amino acids. V trimming: 6 bases; J trimming: 1 base; junction bases outside the gene matches: 7. Per germline, CDR1 LNHDA and CDR2 SQIVND (reference sequence). The CDR3 DNA sequence: TGTGCCAGTAGCCTCACAGGGGGCCTTTCCTACGAGCAGTACTTC. Residues: CASSLTGGLSYEQYF.

The sample holds one count of this clone. J is TRBJ1-6 and V is TRBV20-1; D call uncertain. V was trimmed by 3 bases and J by 8 bases, leaving 17 bases between them. The germline CDR1 and CDR2 sequences are DFQATT and SNEGSKA (reference sequence). This CDR3 is built from 15 residues. The CDR3: CSASRGGSLDSPLHF. CDR3 nucleotides: TGCAGTGCTAGTCGGGGAGGGTCTTTGGATTCACCCCTCCACTTT.

About this clone itself: The same CDR3 arises from other DNA sequences in this sample as well. V and J are TRBV9 and TRBJ1-5; 9 nucleotides agree with TRBD1. The ends lost 0 bases at V and 5 bases at J; junction bases unmatched: 0. Germline-derived CDR1 and CDR2 are SGDLS and YYNGEE. The CDR3 runs 14 residues. CDR3 nucleotide sequence: TGTGCCAGCAGCGTAGGGACAGGGGATCAGCCCCAGCATTTT. Protein product: CASSVGTGDQPQHF.

This chain connects TRBV5-1 to TRBJ1-5; 8 positions agree with TRBD1. The CDR3 consists of 14 residues. The junction had 6 bases not matched to a gene; V was cut back by 5 bases and J by 5 bases. Germline V gene lookup returns CDR1 SGHRS and CDR2 YFSETQ. This CDR3 is CASSTGGTDQPQHF. Here the CDR3 DNA reads TGCGCCAGCAGTACAGGGGGGACGGATCAGCCCCAGCATTTT. Full variable domain (remainder filled in from reference TRBV5-1 and TRBJ1-5): KAGVTQTPRYLIKTRGQQVTLSCSPISGHRSVSWYQQTPGQGLQFLFEYFSETQRNKGNFPGRFSGRQFSNSRSEMNVSTLELGDSALYLCASSTGGTDQPQHFGDGTRLSIL.

This rearrangement joins TRBV9 to TRBJ1-1; 8 nucleotides agree with TRBD1. The CDR3 sequence is 15 residues long. Germline CDR1 reads SGDLS; CDR2 reads YYNGEE. Trimming cost V 3 bases and J 5 bases; bases outside gene matches: 9. The CDR3 reads CASSAPGQVGTEAFF. The CDR3 nucleotides are TGTGCCAGCAGCGCACCGGGACAGGTCGGTACTGAAGCTTTCTTT.

The chain is built from TRBV19 and TRBJ2-1, with a weak D call TRBD2 (5 bases). The CDR3 totals 11 residues. Germline V CDR1 and CDR2: LNHDA, SQIVND (reference sequence). Trimming took off 4 bases at V and 8 bases at J, with 6 bases between the two ends. CDR3: CASSRRDEQFF. In DNA form, the CDR3 reads TGTGCCAGTAGTAGGCGGGATGAGCAGTTCTTC.

The V and J genes are TRBV7-9 and TRBJ2-1, with D possibly being TRBD2 (6 bases). Germline CDR1 reads SEHNR; CDR2 reads FQNEAQ (reference sequence). The CDR3 runs 14 residues. The V end was cut by 8 bases, the J end by 3 bases, with 14 bases between. CDR3 in DNA: TGTGCCAGCGTCCGGGACTTGATCTACAATGAGCAGTTCTTC. Its protein product is CASVRDLIYNEQFF.

The chain couples TRBV7-3 to TRBJ1-1, with D unclear. Between the trimmed V and J ends, which lost 5 bases and 5 bases, there was a span of 12 bases. The CDR3 runs 13 residues. Germline V gene data show CDR1 as SGHTA and CDR2 as FQGTGA. The CDR3 loop reads CASSLTPGTEAFF. CDR3 coding DNA: TGTGCCAGCAGCCTGACTCCGGGGACTGAAGCTTTCTTT.